This T cell receptor beta chain was recovered during a study of response to subunit inactivated influenza vaccine (dated by TCRdb to about 2018). For the wider study: Deep quantitative profiling of the T cell receptor repertoire was used in the study to follow responses to a trivalent subunit inactivated influenza vaccine.

Including the terminal cysteine and phenylalanine, the CDR3 comprises 14 residues. Only the CDR3 portion is preserved as DNA: 42 bases, with reading frame beginning at the first base. Compared with germline, V lacks 6 bases and J lacks 7 bases; bases without a gene match: 8. CDR1 and CDR2 are drawn from the germline V gene (reference sequence): DFQATT, SNEGSKA. Results and caveats for the whole study, not just this receptor: It was suggested by the authors that each seasonal influenza vaccination may recruit only a limited number of new T cells.

The library was produced with RT-PCR. The sequencer was an Illumina HiSeq 2500. The public reads were run again by TCRdb, first through fastp at Q25 and then through MiXCR, and only productive beta chains were kept. For every CDR3 protein sequence, its rows merge into one entry that carries the most common genes and DNA. The table for this sample lists around 530,000 distinct CDR3 sequences; 12% of them were counted only once. The ten top clones hold 10% of the sample. This clonotype was seen at least ten times. Its specific antigen is unknown. Nothing much larger sits one base from this clone, and base qualities are not available.

The clonotype comes from a man aged 50-59 years who received an inactivated influenza vaccine. Donor details come from another sample of the same person, matched by shared clones. This specimen was PBMCs from blood, taken on the day of vaccination. This receptor chain uses TRBV20-1 and TRBJ1-4, with 10 junctional bases fitting TRBD1. The bases are TGCAGTGCGTCTTCCGGGACAGGGGCTGAAAAACTGTTTTTT. Protein translation: CSASSGTGAEKLFF.